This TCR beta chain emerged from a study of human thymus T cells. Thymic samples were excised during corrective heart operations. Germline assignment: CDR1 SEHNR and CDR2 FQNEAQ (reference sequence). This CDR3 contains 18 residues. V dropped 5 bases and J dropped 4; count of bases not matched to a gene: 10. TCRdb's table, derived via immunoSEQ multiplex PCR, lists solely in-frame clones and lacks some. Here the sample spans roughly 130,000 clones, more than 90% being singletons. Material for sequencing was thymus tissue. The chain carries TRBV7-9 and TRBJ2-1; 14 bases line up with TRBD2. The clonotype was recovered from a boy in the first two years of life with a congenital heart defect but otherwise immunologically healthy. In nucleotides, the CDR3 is TGTGCCAGCAGCCCGCCGACTAGCGGGGGGGATACTTACAATGAGCAGTTCTTC. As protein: CASSPPTSGGDTYNEQFF. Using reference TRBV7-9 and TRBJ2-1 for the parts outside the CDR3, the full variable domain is DTGVSQNPRHKITKRGQNVTFRCDPISEHNRLYWYRQTLGQGPEFLTYFQNEAQLEKSRLLSDRFSAERPKGSFSTLEIQRTEQGDSAMYLCASSPPTSGGDTYNEQFFGPGTRLTVL.